Below, 32 T cell receptor beta chains from the same sample are listed, as sequenced in a study of cytomegalovirus exposure and HLA in healthy donors. Vbeta (60) and Jbeta (13) primers were used in the PCR. Using immunoSEQ multiplex PCR, the repertoire was profiled, and TCRdb retains in-frame clones only, with some absent. Of 110,000 to 150,000 clones listed, around 80% are singletons. The sample was PBMCs. These receptors all stem from a male donor in good health and CMV-seropositive.

The chain links TRBV2 to TRBJ2-5; no definite D call. The CDR3 extends over 13 amino acids. Trimming cost V 8 bases and J 2 bases, with 12 bases left between them. Germline V gene lookup returns CDR1 SNHLY and CDR2 FYNNEI. As DNA, the CDR3 is TGTGCCAGCGCCACAGAACCTCAAGAGACCCAGTACTTC. Amino acid sequence: CASATEPQETQYF.

CDR3 in amino acids: CASSPGTSLAGNEQFF. The CDR3 coding sequence is TGCGCCAGCAGCCCGGGGACTAGCCTAGCCGGCAATGAGCAGTTCTTC. The J gene is TRBJ2-1, the V gene TRBV4-3; TRBD2 aligns across 9 bases. The CDR3 is 16 residues long. V lost 4 bases to trimming and J lost 6 bases; unmatched junction nucleotides: 10. Per germline, CDR1 LGHNA and CDR2 YSLEER.

The chain carries TRBV5-1 and TRBJ2-2; 9 nucleotides align to TRBD1. The V gene's germline CDR1 is SGHRS and CDR2 YFSETQ. This CDR3 has 16 amino acids. V shed 5 bases, J shed 1 base, and the junction held 6 bases outside the gene matches. The CDR3 region has the DNA TGCGCCAGCAGAACCCCGGGACAGGGGAACACCGGGGAGCTGTTTTTT. Protein: CASRTPGQGNTGELFF.

V is TRBV7-3 and J is TRBJ2-3, with TRBD1 matching 10 bases. In germline, CDR1 is SGHTA, CDR2 FQGTGA. J gave up 5 bases and V 5 bases, and 4 bases lay outside the gene matches. The CDR3 consists of 14 residues. The CDR3: CASSDRGLKDTQYF. The CDR3 bases are TGTGCCAGCAGCGACAGGGGGCTTAAAGATACGCAGTATTTT.

The J gene is TRBJ2-2, the V gene TRBV5-8, with 7 bases fitting TRBD2. From germline, CDR1 is SGHTS and CDR2 YDEGEE. The CDR3 has 15 amino acids. V was pared by 0 bases and J by 4 bases, with 3 bases of the junction left unmatched. The CDR3 DNA reads TGTGCCAGCAGCTTGGGACTAGCAGGCACCGGGGAGCTGTTTTTT. Translation: CASSLGLAGTGELFF.

This clone occurred once. CDR3 DNA sequence: TGTGCCAGCAGTACAGGGCCCAATCAGCCCCAGCATTTT. Its translation is CASSTGPNQPQHF. This rearrangement joins TRBV27 to TRBJ1-5, with D possibly matching TRBD1 (6 bases). Germline assignment: CDR1 MNHEY and CDR2 SMNVEV (reference sequence). The CDR3 contains 13 residues. V lost 5 bases and J 3 bases, leaving 8 bases between the germline ends.

This chain links TRBV5-4 with TRBJ2-5; 7 bases align to TRBD2. This CDR3 spans 14 amino acids. J gave up 5 bases and V 5 bases, and 9 bases lay outside the gene matches. Per germline, CDR1 SGHNT and CDR2 YYREEE (reference sequence). The CDR3 DNA reads as TGTGCCAGCAGTCAGGGAGGGTTCGACGAGACCCAGTACTTC. This codes for CASSQGGFDETQYF.

As regards this clone: Within the sample, other DNA sequences also encode this same CDR3. The chain employs TRBV19 and TRBJ2-7; 10 positions agree with TRBD1. V shed 4 bases, J shed 5 bases, and the junction held 5 bases outside the gene matches. The CDR3 runs to 14 residues. Germline CDR1 is LNHDA and CDR2 is SQIVND (reference sequence). The CDR3 spells CASSTQGQGNEQYF. DNA for the CDR3: TGTGCCAGTAGTACCCAGGGACAGGGGAACGAGCAGTACTTC.

The V call is TRBV12-2, the J call TRBJ1-5; the table's D call of TRBD1 was not tested on the DNA. TRBV12-2 is designated a pseudogene. The CDR3 runs 16 residues. Here the CDR3 reads CASRLDEGQPHQPQHF. The CDR3 DNA sequence: TGTGCAAGTCGCTTAGATGAAGGACAGCCCCATCAGCCCCAGCATTTT.

On this clone itself: Possible read error: a much larger clone is one base away. The chain joins TRBV7-3 to TRBJ2-1; a weak D match, TRBD1 (5 bases). The germline V gene encodes CDR1 SGHTA and CDR2 FQGTGA. V was trimmed by 3 bases and J by 3 bases, leaving 6 bases between them. The CDR3 is made up of 13 amino acids. The CDR3 protein is CASSLDNYNEQFF. In DNA form, the CDR3 reads TGTGCCAGCAGCTTGGACAACTACAATGAGCAGTTCTTC.

The chain employs TRBV28 and TRBJ2-3, with TRBD1 identical over 8 bases. CDR3 length equals 15 residues. Germline trimming cut 2 bases from V and 4 bases from J; bases unmatched to any gene: 5. In germline, CDR1 is MDHEN, CDR2 SYDVKM. The DNA for the CDR3 is TGTGCCAGCAGTTTAAGCCAGGGGGCATCAGATACGCAGTATTTT. This gives the protein CASSLSQGASDTQYF.

As concerns this clone: One junction end does not reproduce the germline sequence, and a read error may be involved. In the same sample, other DNA sequences code for this CDR3. The V and J genes are TRBV7-9 and TRBJ2-5, with TRBD2 identical over 13 bases. Germline CDR1 reads SEHNR; CDR2 reads FQNEAQ (reference sequence). This CDR3 has 16 amino acids. CDR3 region: CASSSSGLAGQETQYF. In DNA form, the CDR3 reads TGCGCCAGCAGCTCATCGGGACTAGCGGGACAAGAGACCCAGTACTTC.

Only a few counts were recorded for this clone. The chain has TRBV29-1 and TRBJ1-2; 8 nucleotides match TRBD1. V lost 4 bases to trimming and J lost 9 bases; unmatched junction nucleotides: 7. CDR3 length: 12 amino acids. The germline gives CDR1 SQVTM, CDR2 ANQGSEA. In DNA form, the CDR3 reads TGCAGCGTTGTGATCGCAGGGGGCAGCTACACCTTC. This gives the protein CSVVIAGGSYTF. Using reference TRBV29-1 and TRBJ1-2 for the parts outside the CDR3, the full variable domain is SAVISQKPSRDICQRGTSLTIQCQVDSQVTMMFWYRQQPGQSLTLIATANQGSEATYESGFVIDKFPISRPNLTFSTLTVSNMSPEDSSIYLCSVVIAGGSYTFGSGTRLTVV.

As for this clone: A junction end diverges from the germline sequence, so it may reflect a read error. The chain uses TRBV2 and TRBJ1-5; D possibly corresponds to TRBD1 (5 bases). This CDR3 region has 14 residues. Germline CDR1 reads SNHLY; CDR2 reads FYNNEI. For the CDR3, the DNA is TGTGCCAGCAGCGGAAGGGGAGGCAACCAGCCCCAGCATTTT. Encoded protein: CASSGRGGNQPQHF.

The V and J genes are TRBV9 and TRBJ2-3; 10 bases agree with TRBD2. Per germline, CDR1 SGDLS and CDR2 YYNGEE. This CDR3 region has 16 residues. Losses at the gene ends were 2 bases for V and 1 base for J; bases not matched to a gene: 4. CDR3 sequence: CASSVSSGGGTDTQYF. The CDR3 DNA reads as TGTGCCAGCAGCGTTTCAAGCGGGGGGGGCACAGATACGCAGTATTTT.

The rearrangement joins TRBV6-5 to TRBJ1-5; D is ambiguous. Per germline, CDR1 MNHEY and CDR2 SVGAGI. The CDR3 is made up of 13 amino acids. With 4 bases removed from V and 5 bases from J, the gap between germline ends came to 9 bases. This chain's CDR3 is CASSSWRDQPQHF. For the CDR3, the DNA is TGTGCCAGCAGTTCATGGAGGGATCAGCCCCAGCATTTT.

The chain uses TRBV2 and TRBJ2-5, with 10 bases identical to TRBD1. TRBJ2-7 explains the end of the DNA better; the J call may be wrong. The CDR3 covers 15 residues. CDR1 is SNHLY and CDR2 is FYNNEI in the germline V gene. The CDR3: CASSPTGGLPYEQYF. The CDR3 DNA reads as TGTGCCAGCAGTCCGACAGGGGGCCTCCCCTACGAGCAGTACTTC.

This clone has just a few counts. The chain recombines TRBV5-6 with TRBJ2-1, with TRBD2 matching over 9 bases. V lost 0 bases and J lost 0; bases outside the gene matches: 4. The germline V gene encodes CDR1 SGHDT and CDR2 YYEEEE. CDR3 length equals 17 residues. CDR3 nucleotides: TGTGCCAGCAGCTTGGGACTAGCGGAGAGCTCCTACAATGAGCAGTTCTTC. Its protein is CASSLGLAESSYNEQFF. Full variable domain (remainder filled in from reference TRBV5-6 and TRBJ2-1): DAGVTQSPTHLIKTRGQQVTLRCSPKSGHDTVSWYQQALGQGPQFIFQYYEEEERQRGNFPDRFSGHQFPNYSSELNVNALLLGDSALYLCASSLGLAESSYNEQFFGPGTRLTVL.

The chain is built from TRBV30 and TRBJ1-4; maybe TRBD1 (6 bases). Trimming left V 2 bases short and J 3 bases short, with 10 bases between. CDR3 length: 14 amino acids. CDR1 and CDR2 (germline): GTSNPN, SVGIG (reference sequence). The CDR3 DNA is TGTGCCTGGAGTCAGGGGTTGGCTAATGAAAAACTGTTTTTT. It specifies CAWSQGLANEKLFF.

The chain's CDR3 is CASNRGNTEAFF. CDR3 coding DNA: TGTGCCAGCAATCGGGGGAACACTGAAGCTTTCTTT. This chain uses TRBV28 with TRBJ1-1, with D unresolved. CDR1 is MDHEN and CDR2 is SYDVKM in the germline V gene. The CDR3 runs 12 residues. The ends were cut back, 7 bases at V and 1 base at J, with 7 bases in the middle.

This clone was picked up a small number of times. The V and J genes are TRBV6-5 and TRBJ1-2, with TRBD1 matching 9 bases. The V gene's germline CDR1 is MNHEY and CDR2 SVGAGI. The CDR3 contains 13 residues. The J segment lost 10 bases and the V segment lost 2 bases, leaving 5 bases of the junction unmatched. The CDR3 DNA reads as TGTGCCAGCAGTTACCAAGGACAGGGGCACTACACCTTC. This codes for CASSYQGQGHYTF.

The chain recombines TRBV6-1 with TRBJ2-5, with 8 nucleotides matching TRBD1. Germline V CDR1 and CDR2: MNHNS, SASEGT. V trimming: 7 bases; J trimming: 3 bases; junction bases outside the gene matches: 7. CDR3 length equals 14 residues. The CDR3: CASKQQGVEETQYF. DNA for the CDR3: TGTGCCAGCAAGCAACAGGGGGTGGAAGAGACCCAGTACTTC.

Worth noting for this clone: The junction departs from the called germline gene at one end, perhaps through a read error. The chain employs TRBV7-9 and TRBJ1-1; no reliable D call. The CDR3 runs 10 residues. The germline CDR1 and CDR2 sequences are SEHNR and FQNEAQ (reference sequence). CDR3 DNA: TGTGCCAGCAGGCTTACTGAGGCTTTCTTT. Translation: CASRLTEAFF.

The chain joins TRBV2 to TRBJ1-2; D might be TRBD1 (5 bases). The CDR3 has 14 amino acids. Germline loops: CDR1 SNHLY, CDR2 FYNNEI. V was clipped by 8 bases and J by 7 bases, with 20 bases between them. Written as DNA, the CDR3 is TGTGCCAGCGGGCGGGACCGGCCTTCTGGTGGCTACACCTTC. Its translation: CASGRDRPSGGYTF.

The chain has TRBV6-1 and TRBJ1-5; no reliable D call. The V and J ends lost 3 bases and 6 bases respectively, with 3 bases between them. The germline V gene has CDR1 MNHNS and CDR2 SASEGT. The CDR3 has 11 amino acids. DNA for the CDR3: TGTGCCAGCAGTGATAGTCAGCCCCAGCATTTT. It encodes CASSDSQPQHF.

This chain uses TRBV6-1 with TRBJ2-5, with TRBD1 matching 9 bases. Near its end, the DNA agrees better with TRBJ2-7, so the J call may be wrong. From germline, CDR1 is MNHNS and CDR2 SASEGT. This CDR3 has 14 amino acids. CDR3 sequence reads: CASQPGTGPYEQYF. In DNA, the CDR3 is TGTGCCAGCCAACCCGGGACAGGGCCCTACGAGCAGTACTTC.

The V call is TRBV7-2, the J call TRBJ2-4; D is perhaps TRBD2 (7 bases). The V and J ends lost 5 bases and 1 base respectively, with 18 bases between them. The CDR3 sequence is 17 residues long. Germline V gene lookup returns CDR1 SGHTA and CDR2 FQGNSA. The CDR3 nucleotides are TGTGCCAGCAGCCGAATGGGGGGGGCGACGGCCAAAAACATTCAGTACTTC. Protein sequence: CASSRMGGATAKNIQYF.

The rearrangement uses TRBV27 and TRBJ1-1; D not resolved. The V gene's germline CDR1 is MNHEY and CDR2 SMNVEV (reference sequence). The CDR3 has 13 amino acids. V lost 5 bases and J 0 bases, leaving 7 bases between the germline ends. The CDR3, as DNA: TGTGCCAGCAGTCCACAGCTGAACACTGAAGCTTTCTTT. This gives the protein CASSPQLNTEAFF.

The chain recombines TRBV23-1 with TRBJ1-2; D uncertain. TRBV23-1 is known as an ORF, though its function is uncertain. There are 14 residues in the CDR3. Deletions cut 7 bases from V and 3 bases from J, with 15 bases between. CDR3 sequence reads: CASTSPRVDYGYTF. The CDR3 bases are TGCGCCAGCACCTCACCCCGGGTGGACTATGGCTACACCTTC.

The chain employs TRBV6-5 and TRBJ1-3; the D is unclear. V was trimmed by 6 bases and J by 0 bases, leaving 9 bases between them. CDR3 size: 14 residues. Per germline, CDR1 MNHEY and CDR2 SVGAGI. The CDR3 sequence: CASRSGISGNTIYF. CDR3 bases: TGTGCCAGCAGGTCCGGGATCTCTGGAAACACCATATATTTT.

CDR3 region: CASSQDLVGPRPYF. As DNA, the CDR3 is TGCGCCAGCAGCCAAGATCTCGTCGGCCCCAGGCCGTACTTC. The V call is TRBV4-3, the J call TRBJ2-7; D is unclear. CDR3 size: 14 residues. Looked up from germline, CDR1 is LGHNA and CDR2 is YSLEER. The V gene lost 0 bases and the J gene lost 12 bases, with 18 bases spanning the gap.

The chain employs TRBV11-2 and TRBJ2-7, with 8 bases that match TRBD1. The J segment lost 0 bases and the V segment lost 4 bases, leaving 8 bases of the junction unmatched. The CDR3 spans 16 residues. Germline V lookup: CDR1 SGHAT, CDR2 FQNNGV. CDR3 region: CASSSRATGGSYEQYF. CDR3 bases: TGTGCCAGCAGCTCAAGGGCAACAGGGGGCTCCTACGAGCAGTACTTC.